This passage covers 29 T cell receptor beta chains from one sample sequenced in a study of CD8 T cells in Susac syndrome. Random hexamers were used to reverse transcribe the RNA input (roughly 0.5 to 1 ug). TCRdb used MiXCR to reprocess the immunoSEQ multiplex PCR reads, holding one entry per CDR3 protein. The sample includes 300,000 to 350,000 distinct CDR3 sequences, about 91% of them seen just once. Sample: CD4+ T cells from PBMCs. These receptors came from a human donor with multiple sclerosis.

The chain recombines TRBV29-1 with TRBJ2-1, with TRBD2 identical over 13 bases. Germline CDR1 SQVTM, CDR2 ANQGSEA. The CDR3 extends over 13 amino acids. V gave up 6 bases and J gave up 9 bases; unmatched junction bases: 5. CDR3 in amino acids: CSVRLAGGSEQFF. CDR3 DNA sequence: TGCAGCGTCAGACTAGCGGGAGGAAGTGAGCAGTTCTTC.

The CDR3 loop is CASSSGGWQGKFF. Here the CDR3 DNA reads TGTGCCAGCTCTAGCGGGGGATGGCAAGGAAAGTTCTTC. The chain recombines TRBV15 with TRBJ2-1; the match to TRBD2 covers 10 bases. With 10 bases clipped from V and 14 bases from J, the junction kept 14 bases outside the gene matches. The CDR3 contains 13 residues. The germline V gene has CDR1 LNHNV and CDR2 YYDKDF (reference sequence).

The chain recombines TRBV4-3 with TRBJ2-3; 13 bases map to TRBD2. In germline, CDR1 is LGHNA, CDR2 YSLEER. This CDR3 is 16 amino acids long. With 4 bases clipped from V and 3 bases from J, the junction kept 4 bases outside the gene matches. CDR3 DNA: TGCGCCAGCAGCCGCCGGACTAGCGGGAGTACAGATACGCAGTATTTT. Translation: CASSRRTSGSTDTQYF.

The V call is TRBV9, the J call TRBJ1-2, with a tentative D call TRBD1 (5 bases). Germline V gene data show CDR1 as SGDLS and CDR2 as YYNGEE. V was cut by 0 bases and J by 8 bases, with 14 bases left in between. This CDR3 has 14 residues. The CDR3 region is CASSVVAGTGGYTF. The CDR3 region has the DNA TGTGCCAGCAGCGTAGTGGCAGGGACGGGAGGCTACACCTTC.

In this sample, this clonotype turned up a few times. The gene calls are TRBV4-1 and TRBJ2-7, with D unclear. V shed 4 bases and J shed 3 bases, with 13 bases lying between them. Germline CDR1 is MGHRA and CDR2 is YSYEKL. CDR3 length: 14 residues. DNA of the CDR3: TGCGCCAGCAGCCGCCCTGGGCGCGGCTACGAGCAGTACTTC. This translates into CASSRPGRGYEQYF.

This chain links TRBV19 with TRBJ2-3, with TRBD1 identical over 11 bases. The CDR3 spans 16 residues. The junction had 3 bases not matched to a gene; V was cut back by 4 bases and J by 0 bases. Germline lookup yields CDR1 LNHDA and CDR2 SQIVND (reference sequence). The CDR3 DNA follows: TGTGCCAGTAGTACTGGGGACAGGGGGAGCACAGATACGCAGTATTTT. It translates to CASSTGDRGSTDTQYF.

The chain carries TRBV30 and TRBJ2-1; no definite D call. The germline V gene has CDR1 GTSNPN and CDR2 SVGIG (reference sequence). CDR3 length equals 13 residues. With 4 bases removed from V and 8 bases from J, the gap between germline ends came to 15 bases. As DNA, the CDR3 is TGTGCCTGGAAAGGACGAAGGCTCGATGAGCAGTTCTTC. It specifies CAWKGRRLDEQFF.

The chain employs TRBV7-9 and TRBJ2-1, with TRBD1 matching over 7 bases. Germline V CDR1 and CDR2: SEHNR, FQNEAQ (reference sequence). After removal of 5 bases from V and 2 bases from J, the junction contained 6 bases not matched to a gene. The CDR3 spans 15 residues. The CDR3 reads CASSQQGIPYNEQFF. The CDR3, as DNA: TGTGCCAGCAGCCAACAGGGGATCCCCTACAATGAGCAGTTCTTC.

The rearrangement links TRBV10-3 to TRBJ2-3, with D tentatively TRBD1 (5 bases). Germline lookup yields CDR1 ENHRY and CDR2 SYGVKD. The CDR3 runs to 16 residues. V was pared by 3 bases and J by 1 base, with 14 bases between. CDR3 coding DNA: TGTGCCATCAGTGATCCCGCCAGGGAAGGCACAGATACGCAGTATTTT. Translation: CAISDPAREGTDTQYF.

This rearrangement joins TRBV5-1 to TRBJ1-2, with D perhaps matching TRBD1 (6 bases). Trimming stripped 7 bases from V and 4 bases from J, with 11 bases between. The germline gives CDR1 SGHRS, CDR2 YFSETQ. This CDR3 region has 12 residues. CDR3 in amino acids: CASGGTSYGYTF. CDR3 in DNA: TGCGCCAGCGGCGGGACAAGCTATGGCTACACCTTC.

The rearrangement joins TRBV6-2 or TRBV6-3 to TRBJ2-7; 7 nucleotides match TRBD1. Germline lookup yields CDR1 MNHEY and CDR2 SVGEGT. The CDR3 totals 15 residues. With V trimmed by 2 bases and J by 4 bases, 8 bases remained unmatched. This CDR3 reads CASSYRFSGGYEQYF. In nucleotides, the CDR3 is TGTGCCAGCAGTTACCGGTTTTCAGGGGGATACGAGCAGTACTTC.

The chain recombines TRBV3-1 with TRBJ1-5; D gene unclear. The CDR3 is made up of 14 amino acids. Germline CDR1 reads LGHDT; CDR2 reads YNNKEL (reference sequence). Trimming took off 3 bases at V and 4 bases at J, with 10 bases between the two ends. The CDR3, as DNA: TGTGCCAGCAGCCATCGGGCGGCAAATCAGCCCCAGCATTTT. Translated: CASSHRAANQPQHF.

The CDR3 spells CASSLYGPGAKNIQYF. DNA of the CDR3: TGTGCCAGCAGCTTATACGGGCCAGGGGCCAAAAACATTCAGTACTTC. The chain couples TRBV7-2 to TRBJ2-4; D might be TRBD1 (5 bases). CDR1 and CDR2 (germline): SGHTA, FQGNSA. Trimming stripped 2 bases from V and 1 base from J, with 12 bases between. CDR3 length equals 16 residues.

The chain employs TRBV2 and TRBJ1-4, with D unresolved. Germline V gene lookup returns CDR1 SNHLY and CDR2 FYNNEI. Trimming pared 3 bases from V and 3 bases from J, leaving 5 bases between. The CDR3 totals 13 residues. CDR3 protein: CASSDLANEKLFF. In DNA, the CDR3 is TGTGCCAGCAGTGATTTGGCTAATGAAAAACTGTTTTTT. Drawing the rest from reference TRBV2 and TRBJ1-4, the complete variable domain is EPEVTQTPSHQVTQMGQEVILRCVPISNHLYFYWYRQILGQKVEFLVSFYNNEISEKSEIFDDQFSVERPDGSNFTLKIRSTKLEDSAMYFCASSDLANEKLFFGSGTQLSVL.

The chain employs TRBV20-1 and TRBJ2-2; 7 nucleotides agree with TRBD2. This CDR3 spans 13 amino acids. Germline V CDR1 and CDR2: DFQATT, SNEGSKA (reference sequence). After removal of 4 bases from V and 5 bases from J, the junction contained 4 bases not matched to a gene. The CDR3 region has the DNA TGCAGTGCTACCGGGGGGAGTACCGGGGAGCTGTTTTTT. Its protein is CSATGGSTGELFF.

V gene TRBV29-1 combines with J gene TRBJ1-1, with no clear D. This CDR3 contains 13 residues. The ends were cut back, 4 bases at V and 0 bases at J, with 9 bases in the middle. Germline V gene data show CDR1 as SQVTM and CDR2 as ANQGSEA. The CDR3 loop reads CSVVLTMNTEAFF. CDR3 bases: TGCAGCGTTGTACTCACTATGAACACTGAAGCTTTCTTT.

V and J are TRBV20-1 and TRBJ2-1; 12 bases map to TRBD2. The V gene's germline CDR1 is DFQATT and CDR2 SNEGSKA (reference sequence). This CDR3 is 14 amino acids long. CDR3 sequence (DNA): TGCAGCGGTTTACTAGCGGGAGGCTACAATGAGCAGTTCTTC. Translating it yields CSGLLAGGYNEQFF.

The gene calls are TRBV5-1 and TRBJ2-3; TRBD2 is a possible D gene (6 bases). V was cut by 1 base and J by 0 bases, with 12 bases left in between. The CDR3 extends over 16 amino acids. Germline V CDR1 and CDR2: SGHRS, YFSETQ. CDR3 in DNA: TGCGCCAGCAGCTTGTGGAGGGCCAGAAGCACAGATACGCAGTATTTT. Amino acids: CASSLWRARSTDTQYF.

The V gene is TRBV19, the J gene TRBJ1-5; D unresolved. The V gene lost 8 bases and the J gene lost 5 bases, with 16 bases spanning the gap. Germline values: CDR1 LNHDA, CDR2 SQIVND (reference sequence). This CDR3 is built from 14 residues. The CDR3 here is CASQRGGRDQPQHF. CDR3 nucleotides: TGTGCCAGTCAACGTGGCGGGAGAGATCAGCCCCAGCATTTT.

V is TRBV11-2 and J is TRBJ2-7, with D unclear. Germline V gene data show CDR1 as SGHAT and CDR2 as FQNNGV. V lost 5 bases and J lost 2, with 19 bases in between. The CDR3 is 16 amino acids. The CDR3 bases are TGTGCCAGCAGCCCTCCGGGCTCCGTGGGTGCCTACGAGCAGTACTTC. This sequence encodes CASSPPGSVGAYEQYF. The full variable domain, completed using reference TRBV11-2 and TRBJ2-7, is EAGVAQSPRYKIIEKRQSVAFWCNPISGHATLYWYQQILGQGPKLLIQFQNNGVVDDSQLPKDRFSAERLKGVDSTLKIQPAKLEDSAVYLCASSPPGSVGAYEQYFGPGTRLTVT.

Only one count was recorded for this clonotype. The V and J genes are TRBV29-1 and TRBJ1-1; possibly TRBD1 for D (5 bases). The CDR3 totals 12 residues. With 5 bases removed from V and 1 base from J, the gap between germline ends came to 8 bases. Germline V CDR1 and CDR2: SQVTM, ANQGSEA. The chain's CDR3 is CSVTDKNTEAFF. CDR3 DNA: TGCAGCGTTACGGACAAGAACACTGAAGCTTTCTTT. Drawing the rest from reference TRBV29-1 and TRBJ1-1, the complete variable domain is SAVISQKPSRDICQRGTSLTIQCQVDSQVTMMFWYRQQPGQSLTLIATANQGSEATYESGFVIDKFPISRPNLTFSTLTVSNMSPEDSSIYLCSVTDKNTEAFFGQGTRLTVV.

The J gene is TRBJ2-1, the V gene TRBV18, with 10 bases lining up with TRBD2. This CDR3 region has 18 residues. In germline, CDR1 is KGHSH, CDR2 LQKENI. V shed 2 bases and J 6 bases; nucleotides not matched to a gene: 13. The chain's CDR3 is CASSPVGVAGGRSNEQFF. DNA for the CDR3: TGTGCCAGCTCACCAGTTGGTGTAGCGGGAGGAAGAAGCAATGAGCAGTTCTTC. The variable domain in full, with the rest retrieved from reference TRBV18 and TRBJ2-1, is NAGVMQNPRHLVRRRGQEARLRCSPMKGHSHVYWYRQLPEEGLKFMVYLQKENIIDESGMPKERFSAEFPKEGPSILRIQQVVRGDSAAYFCASSPVGVAGGRSNEQFFGPGTRLTVL.

The chain is built from TRBV5-1 and TRBJ2-2; D might be TRBD2 (6 bases). V lost 3 bases, J lost 3 bases, and 6 bases lay in between. The germline V gene encodes CDR1 SGHRS and CDR2 YFSETQ. The CDR3 runs 13 residues. Here the CDR3 reads CASSWGDTGELFF. The CDR3 DNA reads TGCGCCAGCAGCTGGGGGGACACCGGGGAGCTGTTTTTT.

This rearrangement joins TRBV20-1 to TRBJ1-5, with 7 bases that match TRBD1. V dropped 5 bases and J dropped 0; count of bases not matched to a gene: 7. CDR1 is DFQATT, CDR2 SNEGSKA, per germline (reference sequence). The CDR3 runs 15 residues. This chain's CDR3 is CSAQQGPDSNQPQHF. The CDR3 DNA reads as TGCAGTGCTCAACAGGGGCCAGATAGCAATCAGCCCCAGCATTTT.

This clonotype came up a few times. The chain combines TRBV10-3 with TRBJ2-7, with D hard to call. Trimming stripped 0 bases from V and 4 bases from J, with 7 bases between. Per germline, CDR1 ENHRY and CDR2 SYGVKD. The CDR3 has 13 residues. The CDR3 spells CAISESTGYEQYF. In DNA form, the CDR3 reads TGTGCCATCAGTGAGTCGACCGGGTACGAGCAGTACTTC.

In its sample, this clonotype was seen a few times. This chain connects TRBV6-1 to TRBJ1-1; D is perhaps TRBD1 (5 bases). The CDR3 loop spans 13 amino acids. V was pared by 9 bases and J by 2 bases, with 13 bases between. Germline V gives CDR1 MNHNS, CDR2 SASEGT. The CDR3 DNA reads TGTGCCAGTAAGGACACTTATAACACTGAAGCTTTCTTT. Its translation is CASKDTYNTEAFF.

The chain carries TRBV3-1 and TRBJ2-5, with D uncertain. Trimming removed 2 bases at V and 4 bases at J, with 14 bases between. The CDR3 is made up of 15 amino acids. CDR1 is LGHDT, CDR2 YNNKEL, per germline (reference sequence). The CDR3 spells CASSQPNAETETQYF. CDR3 nucleotides: TGTGCCAGCAGCCAACCCAACGCGGAGACAGAGACCCAGTACTTC.

This clonotype turned up a few times. The gene calls are TRBV20-1 and TRBJ2-1, with 9 bases that match TRBD2. The CDR3 is 14 residues long. CDR1 DFQATT and CDR2 SNEGSKA come from the germline V gene (reference sequence). V gave up 5 bases and J gave up 1 base; unmatched junction bases: 3. CDR3 coding DNA: TGCAGTGCTCGGCTAGCGGGATCCTACAATGAGCAGTTCTTC. Its protein product is CSARLAGSYNEQFF.

The V gene is TRBV20-1, the J gene TRBJ1-1, with D possibly being TRBD1 (5 bases). The CDR3 covers 16 residues. Germline loops: CDR1 DFQATT, CDR2 SNEGSKA (reference sequence). The germline V and J ends were trimmed by 0 bases and 3 bases, with 17 bases remaining between them. CDR3 coding DNA: TGCAGTGCTAGAGATGGTGGGGCCCCAAGGGACACTGAAGCTTTCTTT. This translates into CSARDGGAPRDTEAFF.